Sequencing of this TCR beta chain was carried out in a study of OX40 agonist ivuxolimab in advanced cancers. Study outcomes and limitations: In general, CD8+ T cells held more expanded clones than CD4+ did, on average.

A word on this clone: Its specificity is not known.

This CDR3 has 11 amino acids. V was shortened by 7 bases and J by 6 bases, with 9 bases between the two germline ends. Germline-derived CDR1 and CDR2 are SNHLY and FYNNEI. Profiled with immunoSEQ multiplex PCR; TCRdb holds only in-frame clones, not every one. The sample records approximately 80,000 clones, approximately 94% being singletons. This chain joins TRBV2 and TRBJ1-1; D unresolved. The specimen was CD4+ or CD8+ T cells sorted from blood, collected in a trial of the OX40 agonist ivuxolimab. The receptor's source is an adult with an advanced solid tumor such as melanoma, head and neck, liver or kidney cancer. CDR3 DNA: TGTGCCAGCAAAGGAAGAGCTGAAGCTTTCTTT. It codes for CASKGRAEAFF.